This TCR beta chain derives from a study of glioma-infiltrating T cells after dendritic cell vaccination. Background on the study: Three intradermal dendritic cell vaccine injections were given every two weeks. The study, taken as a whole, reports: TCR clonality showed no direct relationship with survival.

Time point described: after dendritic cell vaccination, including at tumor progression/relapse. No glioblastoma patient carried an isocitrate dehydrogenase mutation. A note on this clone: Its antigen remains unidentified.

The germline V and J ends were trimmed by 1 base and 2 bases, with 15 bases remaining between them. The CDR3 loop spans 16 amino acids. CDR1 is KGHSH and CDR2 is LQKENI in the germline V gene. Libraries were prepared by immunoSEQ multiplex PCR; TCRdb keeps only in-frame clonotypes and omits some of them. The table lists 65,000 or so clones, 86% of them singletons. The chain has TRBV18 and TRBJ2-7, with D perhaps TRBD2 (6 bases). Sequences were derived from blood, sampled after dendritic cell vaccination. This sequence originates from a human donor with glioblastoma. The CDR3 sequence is CASSPLGLAGTYEQYF. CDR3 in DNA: TGTGCCAGCTCACCACTGGGACTTGCGGGCACCTACGAGCAGTACTTC.